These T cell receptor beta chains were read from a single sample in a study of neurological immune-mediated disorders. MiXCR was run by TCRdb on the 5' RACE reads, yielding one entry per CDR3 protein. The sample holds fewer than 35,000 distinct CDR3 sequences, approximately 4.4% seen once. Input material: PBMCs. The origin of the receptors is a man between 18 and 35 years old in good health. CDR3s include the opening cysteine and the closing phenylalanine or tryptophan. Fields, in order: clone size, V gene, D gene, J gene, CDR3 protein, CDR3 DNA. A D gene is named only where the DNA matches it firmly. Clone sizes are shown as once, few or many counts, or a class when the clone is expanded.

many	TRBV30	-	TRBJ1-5	CAWGTTGIRNQPQHF	TGTGCCTGGGGTACTACAGGGATCAGGAATCAGCCCCAGCATTTT
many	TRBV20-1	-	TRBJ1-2	CSARDPTGGGYTF	TGCAGTGCTAGAGATCCTACAGGCGGCGGCTACACCTTC
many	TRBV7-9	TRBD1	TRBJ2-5	CASIRKRGQALSGETQYF	TGTGCCAGCATCCGAAAGAGGGGACAGGCCCTTTCGGGGGAGACCCAGTACTTC
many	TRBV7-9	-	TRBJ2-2	CASSFVSGELFF	TGTGCCAGCAGCTTCGTTTCCGGGGAGCTGTTTTTT
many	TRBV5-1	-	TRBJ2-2	CASSLGGPGELFF	TGCGCCAGCAGCTTAGGGGGTCCCGGGGAGCTGTTTTTT
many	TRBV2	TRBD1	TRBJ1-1	CASRDRGTEAFF	TGTGCCAGCAGGGACAGGGGTACTGAAGCTTTCTTT
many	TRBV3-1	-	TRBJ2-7	CASSQTGYEQYF	TGTGCCAGCAGCCAAACTGGTTACGAGCAGTACTTC
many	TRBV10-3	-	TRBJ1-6	CAISESKPYNSPLHF	TGTGCCATCAGTGAGTCCAAGCCCTATAATTCACCCCTCCACTTT
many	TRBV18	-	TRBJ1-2	CASSPSGRGKDGYTF	TGTGCCAGCTCACCCTCCGGAAGGGGGAAGGATGGCTACACCTTC
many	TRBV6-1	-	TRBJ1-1	CASNFGPTAEAFF	TGTGCCAGCAACTTCGGACCAACTGCAGAAGCTTTCTTT